Below are 30 T cell receptor beta chains sequenced from a single sample in a study of T cell clonality in common variable immunodeficiency. Measured with immunoSEQ multiplex PCR; TCRdb has only the in-frame clones, and not every one. The sample shows around 50,000 clones, no singletons; the ten largest hold less than 6.5%. Input material: peripheral blood mononuclear cells. The receptor source for this set is a person between 18 and 75 years old in good health.

In its sample, this clone was seen many times. The CDR3 end is not reached by the read, which stops 3 residues before it; the germline J gene fills it in. V is TRBV20-1 and J is TRBJ2-3, with 10 bases fitting TRBD2. The germline CDR1 and CDR2 sequences are DFQATT and SNEGSKA (reference sequence). The CDR3 runs 14 residues. This chain's CDR3 is CSAWPSGREETQYF. The DNA read from the CDR3 is TGCAGTGCTTGGCCTAGCGGGAGAGAAGAGACG.

This clone was picked up many times. The CDR3 is cut off 3 residues early in the read; its end comes from the germline J gene. The genes are TRBV19 and TRBJ2-5, with D possibly being TRBD1 (5 bases). Looked up from germline, CDR1 is LNHDA and CDR2 is SQIVND (reference sequence). This CDR3 region has 12 residues. Trimming left V 3 bases short and J 5 bases short, with 7 bases between. CDR3 amino acids: CASSIKGETQYF. The CDR3 DNA, read in part, is TGTGCCAGTAGTATCAAGGGGGAGACC. Filled out from reference TRBV19 and TRBJ2-5, the complete variable domain reads DGGITQSPKYLFRKEGQNVTLSCEQNLNHDAMYWYRQDPGQGLRLIYYSQIVNDFQKGDIAEGYSVSREKKESFPLTVTSAQKNPTAFYLCASSIKGETQYFGPGTRLLVL.

This clone was seen many times. Read coverage stops 3 residues before the CDR3 terminus; the germline J gene supplies the remainder. V is TRBV4-1 and J is TRBJ2-7, with a tentative D call TRBD2 (7 bases). The CDR3 has 15 amino acids. Germline assignment: CDR1 MGHRA and CDR2 YSYEKL. The V gene lost 0 bases and the J gene lost 1 base, with 10 bases spanning the gap. The CDR3 spells CASSQDRGGSYEQYF. The covered CDR3 bases are TGCGCCAGCAGCCAAGATAGGGGGGGGTCCTACGAG.

This clone was detected many times. Sequencing ends 3 residues short of the CDR3 end; the germline J gene provides the rest. The chain couples TRBV5-6 to TRBJ2-3; D not certain. The germline V gene encodes CDR1 SGHDT and CDR2 YYEEEE. The V gene lost 3 bases and the J gene lost 0 bases, with 11 bases spanning the gap. This CDR3 region has 15 residues. CDR3 residues: CASSSLRESTDTQYF. CDR3 DNA (partial): TGTGCCAGCAGCTCTCTAAGAGAAAGCACAGATACG.

This clone was seen many times. The observed sequence ends 3 residues before the CDR3 terminus, with the missing tail filled in from the germline J gene. The J gene is TRBJ1-1, the V gene TRBV30; D not resolved. Germline V gene data show CDR1 as GTSNPN and CDR2 as SVGIG (reference sequence). There are 13 residues in the CDR3. Trimming stripped 4 bases from V and 6 bases from J, with 15 bases between. The sequenced CDR3 bases are TGTGCCTGGACAGCGGTGGCCGGGGCTGAA. It specifies CAWTAVAGAE. In full, the CDR3 is CAWTAVAGAEAFF.

As regards this clone: The CDR3 end is not reached by the read, which stops 3 residues before it; the germline J gene fills it in. The chain combines TRBV7-9 with TRBJ2-7; TRBD1 matches at 8 bases. The J segment lost 0 bases and the V segment lost 6 bases, leaving 1 base of the junction unmatched. The CDR3 is made up of 13 amino acids. CDR1 is SEHNR, CDR2 FQNEAQ, per germline (reference sequence). CDR3 sequence: CASRQGVSYEQYF. The covered CDR3 bases are TGTGCCAGCAGACAGGGGGTCTCCTACGAG.

Many counts were recorded for this clone. Coverage ceases 3 residues before the CDR3 finishes, and the germline J gene fills in the end. The V call is TRBV20-1, the J call TRBJ2-7, with a tentative D call TRBD1 (6 bases). The CDR3 spans 14 residues. Between the trimmed V and J ends, which lost 0 bases and 2 bases, there was a span of 11 bases. Germline V gives CDR1 DFQATT, CDR2 SNEGSKA (reference sequence). The CDR3 bases that were read are TGCAGTGCTAGAGACGTCCGGGACACCTACGAG. It codes for CSARDVRDTYE. The entire CDR3 is CSARDVRDTYEQYF.

In this sample, this clone turned up many times. The sequence runs out 3 residues before the end of the CDR3; the remainder is reconstructed from the germline J gene. The chain couples TRBV2 to TRBJ1-2; 8 bases map to TRBD1. This CDR3 contains 14 residues. The V gene's germline CDR1 is SNHLY and CDR2 FYNNEI. The CDR3 here is CASRENGQGEGYTF. The CDR3 bases that were read are TGTGCCAGCAGAGAAAATGGACAGGGCGAGGGC.

This clone was found many times. The CDR3 is cut off 3 residues early in the read; its end comes from the germline J gene. The rearrangement uses TRBV29-1 and TRBJ1-2; tentatively, D is TRBD1 (5 bases). The V end lost 7 bases, the J end lost 0 bases, and 12 bases lay between the germline ends. CDR3 length: 13 residues. Germline-derived CDR1 and CDR2 are SQVTM and ANQGSEA. CDR3 DNA (partial): TGCAGCGGCCGGACACCCACTAACTATGGC. Amino acid sequence: CSGRTPTNYG. The full CDR3 reads CSGRTPTNYGYTF.

This clone was counted ten times or more. The read stops 3 residues short of the end of the CDR3; the missing end is completed from the germline J gene. The V and J genes are TRBV28 and TRBJ1-2, with D unclear. This CDR3 spans 13 amino acids. Germline V gives CDR1 MDHEN, CDR2 SYDVKM. Trimming pared 4 bases from V and 7 bases from J, leaving 13 bases between. CDR3 amino acids: CASSYPESPGYTF. CDR3 DNA, as far as it was read: TGTGCCAGCAGTTATCCTGAAAGCCCTGGC.

For this clone: The read falls 3 residues short of the CDR3 end, and the missing part is taken from the germline J gene. The chain links TRBV7-9 to TRBJ2-3; D possibly corresponds to TRBD1 (5 bases). With 6 bases removed from V and 6 bases from J, the gap between germline ends came to 13 bases. CDR1 SEHNR and CDR2 FQNEAQ come from the germline V gene (reference sequence). The CDR3 length is 13 residues. The CDR3 sequence is CASRGLNLDTQYF. The sequenced CDR3 bases are TGTGCCAGCAGGGGGCTGAATTTGGATACG.

The sample holds many counts of this clone. Incomplete CDR3 DNA: TGTGCCAGCAGCTCAGTCCAGGGTTCCCAAGAGACC. This sequence encodes CASSSVQGSQET. The whole CDR3 region reads CASSSVQGSQETQYF. The genes are TRBV7-2 and TRBJ2-5; TRBD1 is a possible D gene (5 bases). The read ends 3 residues shy of where the CDR3 ends; the end is completed using the germline J gene. V lost 4 bases to trimming and J lost 1 base, with 13 bases between them. Germline lookup yields CDR1 SGHTA and CDR2 FQGNSA. The CDR3 loop spans 15 amino acids.

This clone came up many times. The CDR3 end lies 3 residues beyond the end of the read and is filled in from the germline J gene. The V call is TRBV30, the J call TRBJ2-5; a possible D gene is TRBD2 (6 bases). CDR1 is GTSNPN and CDR2 is SVGIG in the germline V gene (reference sequence). This CDR3 region has 12 residues. With 3 bases removed from V and 2 bases from J, the gap between germline ends came to 7 bases. CDR3 DNA, as far as it was read: TGTGCCTGGAGCGGAGGGCAAGAGACC. As protein: CAWSGGQET. The entire CDR3 sequence reads CAWSGGQETQYF. Together with reference TRBV30 and TRBJ2-5, the CDR3 gives the full variable domain: SQTIHQWPATLVQPVGSPLSLECTVEGTSNPNLYWYRQAAGRGLQLLFYSVGIGQISSEVPQNLSASRPQDRQFILSSKKLLLSDSGFYLCAWSGGQETQYFGPGTRLLVL.

This clone appeared many times. The CDR3 is cut off 3 residues early in the read; its end comes from the germline J gene. The V call is TRBV18, the J call TRBJ1-5, with 9 positions matching TRBD1. The junction had 4 bases not matched to a gene; V was cut back by 4 bases and J by 3 bases. CDR1 KGHSH and CDR2 LQKENI come from the germline V gene. This CDR3 spans 15 amino acids. The CDR3 bases that were read are TGTGCCAGCTCACTCGGGACAGGGCCCAATCAGCCC. This gives the protein CASSLGTGPNQP. The complete CDR3 protein is CASSLGTGPNQPQHF.

This clone has at least ten counts. The read is 3 residues too short to cover the CDR3 end, so that end is filled in from the germline J gene. This chain links TRBV7-2 with TRBJ1-5; no clear D gene. The CDR3 length is 12 residues. From germline, CDR1 is SGHTA and CDR2 FQGNSA. The ends were cut back, 3 bases at V and 4 bases at J, with 4 bases in the middle. Incomplete CDR3 DNA: TGTGCCAGCAGCTTCTATAATCAGCCC. Translated, it gives CASSFYNQP. The entire CDR3 reads CASSFYNQPQHF.

This clone was counted ten times or more. The read halts 3 residues ahead of the CDR3 end, with the missing end drawn from the germline J gene. V usage is TRBV24-1 and J usage is TRBJ2-2; D is undetermined. The CDR3 loop spans 12 amino acids. The germline V and J ends were trimmed by 9 bases and 5 bases, with 9 bases remaining between them. The V gene's germline CDR1 is KGHDR and CDR2 SFDVKD. This CDR3 is CATSTETGELFF. The part of the CDR3 DNA that was read is TGTGCCACCTCTACAGAGACCGGGGAG.

This clone was recorded at least ten times. The CDR3 extends 3 residues past the end of the read, so its final part is completed from the germline J gene. The genes are TRBV19 and TRBJ1-1; D might be TRBD1 (6 bases). The germline gives CDR1 LNHDA, CDR2 SQIVND (reference sequence). V lost 4 bases, J lost 2 bases, and 14 bases lay in between. The CDR3 length is 15 residues. The CDR3: CASSTHRVGNTEAFF. The DNA read from the CDR3 is TGTGCCAGTAGTACCCACAGGGTCGGAAACACTGAA. Variable domain in full (rest from reference TRBV19 and TRBJ1-1): DGGITQSPKYLFRKEGQNVTLSCEQNLNHDAMYWYRQDPGQGLRLIYYSQIVNDFQKGDIAEGYSVSREKKESFPLTVTSAQKNPTAFYLCASSTHRVGNTEAFFGQGTRLTVV.

This clone was counted ten times or more. The missing CDR3 end, 3 residues past where the read stops, is filled in from the germline J gene. The chain combines TRBV11-2 with TRBJ1-5; D is unclear. Looked up from germline, CDR1 is SGHAT and CDR2 is FQNNGV. Between the trimmed V and J ends, which lost 0 bases and 1 base, there was a span of 7 bases. This CDR3 region has 15 residues. Partial CDR3 DNA: TGTGCCAGCAGCTTAGATCAAGGCAGCAATCAGCCC. Translated: CASSLDQGSNQP. In full, the CDR3 reads CASSLDQGSNQPQHF.

This clone was found a few times. The read gets to within 3 residues of the CDR3 end, and the germline J gene fills in the rest. The chain combines TRBV7-2 with TRBJ2-3; 9 bases agree with TRBD2. This CDR3 contains 15 residues. The J segment lost 4 bases and the V segment lost 5 bases, leaving 7 bases of the junction unmatched. Germline CDR1 is SGHTA and CDR2 is FQGNSA. Partial CDR3 DNA: TGTGCCAGCAGCCCGCGGGGGGGCGCCGCAGATACG. This gives the protein CASSPRGGAADT. From start to end, the CDR3 is CASSPRGGAADTQYF.

This clone appeared many times. Read coverage stops 3 residues before the CDR3 terminus; the germline J gene supplies the remainder. The chain recombines TRBV30 with TRBJ2-2; 9 bases map to TRBD1. The CDR3 loop spans 16 amino acids. V shed 1 base, J shed 6 bases, and the junction held 9 bases outside the gene matches. CDR1 is GTSNPN and CDR2 is SVGIG in the germline V gene (reference sequence). Partial CDR3 DNA: TGTGCCTGGAGTGGAGACAGGGGGATGATCGCCGGGGAG. As protein: CAWSGDRGMIAGE. The whole CDR3 protein reads CAWSGDRGMIAGELFF.

This clone was observed at least ten times. The read falls 3 residues short of the CDR3 end, and the missing part is taken from the germline J gene. The J gene is TRBJ2-5, the V gene TRBV20-1; tentatively, D is TRBD1 (6 bases). V was cut by 5 bases and J by 0 bases, with 10 bases left in between. This CDR3 contains 13 residues. Germline CDR1 DFQATT, CDR2 SNEGSKA (reference sequence). The chain's CDR3 is CSALTGNQETQYF. The CDR3 bases that were read are TGCAGTGCTTTAACAGGGAACCAAGAGACC.

This clone came up many times. The read stops 3 residues short of the end of the CDR3; the missing end is completed from the germline J gene. V gene TRBV7-9 combines with J gene TRBJ2-5; D is perhaps TRBD1 (6 bases). Looked up from germline, CDR1 is SEHNR and CDR2 is FQNEAQ (reference sequence). V dropped 3 bases and J dropped 1 base, with 6 bases sitting between them. CDR3 size: 13 residues. The CDR3 DNA, read in part, is TGTGCCAGCAGCTTGGACAGCCAAGAGACC. Translation gives CASSLDSQET. The whole CDR3 protein is CASSLDSQETQYF. Full variable domain (remainder filled in from reference TRBV7-9 and TRBJ2-5): DTGVSQNPRHKITKRGQNVTFRCDPISEHNRLYWYRQTLGQGPEFLTYFQNEAQLEKSRLLSDRFSAERPKGSFSTLEIQRTEQGDSAMYLCASSLDSQETQYFGPGTRLLVL.

Ten or more counts support this clone. The CDR3 extends 3 residues past the end of the read, so its final part is completed from the germline J gene. This chain joins TRBV20-1 and TRBJ1-2; TRBD1 aligns across 10 bases. V shed 3 bases and J 4 bases; nucleotides not matched to a gene: 5. CDR1 is DFQATT and CDR2 is SNEGSKA in the germline V gene (reference sequence). The CDR3 spans 14 residues. The covered CDR3 bases are TGCAGTGCTAGGAAGGGACAGGGGAGCTATGGC. Residues: CSARKGQGSYG. Given in full, the CDR3 is CSARKGQGSYGYTF.

Many counts were recorded for this clone. The read terminates 3 residues ahead of where the CDR3 ends, so the germline J gene completes it. The J gene is TRBJ1-2, the V gene TRBV5-1; weak D call: TRBD1 (6 bases). In germline, CDR1 is SGHRS, CDR2 YFSETQ. Trimming removed 3 bases from V and 0 bases from J, with 9 bases in between. The CDR3 has 14 residues. The sequenced part of the CDR3 DNA is TGCGCCAGCAGCTACGACAGGCCTAACTATGGC. Translation gives CASSYDRPNYG. The whole CDR3 sequence reads CASSYDRPNYGYTF.

This clone was seen at least ten times. The read terminates 3 residues ahead of where the CDR3 ends, so the germline J gene completes it. The chain employs TRBV5-8 and TRBJ2-3; 8 positions match TRBD1. CDR1 and CDR2 (germline): SGHTS, YDEGEE. With V trimmed by 7 bases and J by 6 bases, 7 bases remained unmatched. The CDR3 runs to 13 residues. The CDR3 loop is CASANRGEDTQYF. The CDR3 DNA, read in part, is TGTGCCAGCGCAAACAGGGGGGAGGATACG.

This clone came up many times. From the germline J gene comes the end of the CDR3, since the read stops 3 residues before it. V gene TRBV29-1 combines with J gene TRBJ1-2, with 7 bases aligning to TRBD1. Germline V CDR1 and CDR2: SQVTM, ANQGSEA. V shed 4 bases and J 6 bases; nucleotides not matched to a gene: 14. This CDR3 spans 15 amino acids. The CDR3 here is CSVGGFQGEGDGYTF. The covered CDR3 bases are TGCAGCGTTGGAGGGTTCCAGGGGGAGGGGGATGGC.

This clone was detected ten times or more. The sequenced fragment ends 3 residues before the CDR3 boundary, so the rest is inferred from the germline J gene. The chain couples TRBV30 to TRBJ2-5; D uncertain. The germline V and J ends were trimmed by 2 bases and 3 bases, with 7 bases remaining between them. The CDR3 runs to 12 residues. Germline V gene sequence: CDR1 GTSNPN, CDR2 SVGIG (reference sequence). The chain's CDR3 is CAWSPQKETQYF. The DNA read from the CDR3 is TGTGCCTGGAGTCCACAGAAAGAGACC.

In this sample, this clone turned up a few times. The read is 3 residues too short to cover the CDR3 end, so that end is filled in from the germline J gene. The chain has TRBV19 and TRBJ1-2; 8 positions agree with TRBD1. This CDR3 is 14 amino acids long. From germline, CDR1 is LNHDA and CDR2 SQIVND (reference sequence). The sequenced part of the CDR3 DNA is TGTGCCACCAAACGGACAGGGCTCTCCTACGAC. This gives the protein CATKRTGLSYD. The full CDR3 protein is CATKRTGLSYDYTF.

This clone was picked up many times. CDR3 DNA (partial): TGTGCCAGCAGGGGGACCGGGGACACCTTCTACGAG. This gives the protein CASRGTGDTFYE. The CDR3 in its entirety is CASRGTGDTFYEQYF. The gene calls are TRBV6-2 or TRBV6-3 and TRBJ2-7, with a possible D match to TRBD1 (6 bases). The read terminates 3 residues before the CDR3 end, so the remaining end is supplied by the germline J gene. The V end lost 6 bases, the J end lost 3 bases, and 18 bases lay between the germline ends. Germline values: CDR1 MNHEY, CDR2 SVGEGT. The CDR3 totals 15 residues.

This clone has a count of ten or more. The read gets to within 3 residues of the CDR3 end, and the germline J gene fills in the rest. The chain links TRBV28 to TRBJ1-6, with 7 bases aligning to TRBD1. CDR3 size: 16 residues. Per the germline V gene, CDR1 is MDHEN and CDR2 is SYDVKM. V shed 2 bases and J 5 bases; nucleotides not matched to a gene: 6. This CDR3 is CASSLGTGDDNSPLHF. The sequenced part of the CDR3 DNA is TGTGCCAGCAGTTTAGGTACAGGGGACGATAATTCACCC.